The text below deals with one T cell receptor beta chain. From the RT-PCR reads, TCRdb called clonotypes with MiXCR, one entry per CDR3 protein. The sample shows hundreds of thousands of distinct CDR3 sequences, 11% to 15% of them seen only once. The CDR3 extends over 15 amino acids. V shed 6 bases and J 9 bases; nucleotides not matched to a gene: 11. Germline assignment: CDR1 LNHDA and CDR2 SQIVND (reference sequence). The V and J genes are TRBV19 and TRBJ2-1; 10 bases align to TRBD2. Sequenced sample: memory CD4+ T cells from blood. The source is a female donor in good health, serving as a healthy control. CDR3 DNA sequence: TGTGCCAGTAGCCAAGGAGCGGGAGGGCAGGGTGAGCAGTTCTTC. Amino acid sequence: CASSQGAGGQGEQFF.